These 5 T cell receptor beta chains were sequenced from one sample in a study of shared clonotypes between healthy human individuals. Positively selected for CCR7, the CD45RO-negative cells used as naive CD8 cells excluded terminally differentiated effector memory CD45RA+ cells. The data were produced by immunoSEQ multiplex PCR, yet TCRdb's version contains in-frame clones alone and is incomplete. The sample has about 2.2 million clones, about 93% seen once. Sequencing used naive CD8+ T cells from PBMCs. These receptors all stem from a man aged 18 to 30 in good health. Some clones in this sample may be carry-over from other donors' samples.

The DNA for the CDR3 is TGCGCCAGCAGCTTGGCTAGCGGGTTTAACAATGAGCAGTTCTTC. It specifies CASSLASGFNNEQFF. The chain couples TRBV5-1 to TRBJ2-1; 8 bases fit TRBD2. The CDR3 runs to 15 residues. Germline V CDR1 and CDR2: SGHRS, YFSETQ. J lost 5 bases, V lost 0 bases, and 4 bases had no gene match. The full variable domain, rest sourced from reference TRBV5-1 and TRBJ2-1, is KAGVTQTPRYLIKTRGQQVTLSCSPISGHRSVSWYQQTPGQGLQFLFEYFSETQRNKGNFPGRFSGRQFSNSRSEMNVSTLELGDSALYLCASSLASGFNNEQFFGPGTRLTVL.

V gene TRBV7-9 combines with J gene TRBJ2-7; 9 nucleotides agree with TRBD1. CDR1 and CDR2 (germline): SEHNR, FQNEAQ (reference sequence). This CDR3 comprises 12 residues. After removal of 8 bases from V and 5 bases from J, the junction contained 4 bases not matched to a gene. CDR3 bases: TGTGCCAGCTCGGGACAGGGCCACGAGCAGTACTTC. Translating it yields CASSGQGHEQYF. Based on the CDR3 plus reference TRBV7-9 and TRBJ2-7, the full variable domain is DTGVSQNPRHKITKRGQNVTFRCDPISEHNRLYWYRQTLGQGPEFLTYFQNEAQLEKSRLLSDRFSAERPKGSFSTLEIQRTEQGDSAMYLCASSGQGHEQYFGPGTRLTVT.

The chain is built from TRBV9 and TRBJ1-1; maybe TRBD1 (6 bases). V was shortened by 0 bases and J by 4 bases, with 13 bases between the two germline ends. Germline loops: CDR1 SGDLS, CDR2 YYNGEE. The CDR3 spans 15 residues. The CDR3 nucleotides are TGTGCCAGCAGCGTAGGGGTACAGGGTGTCACTGAAGCTTTCTTT. It encodes CASSVGVQGVTEAFF.

The CDR3 nucleotides are TGTGCCAGCAGCACCAACGGAAAAGTTCAAGAGACCCAGTACTTC. Amino acid sequence: CASSTNGKVQETQYF. The chain uses TRBV9 and TRBJ2-5; D not resolved. CDR1 SGDLS and CDR2 YYNGEE come from the germline V gene. The CDR3 totals 15 residues. Trimming took off 4 bases at V and 2 bases at J, with 15 bases between the two ends.

The V and J genes are TRBV10-3 and TRBJ1-1, with TRBD1 matching 8 bases. The ends lost 10 bases at V and 1 base at J; junction bases unmatched: 5. The CDR3 contains 13 residues. Germline V gives CDR1 ENHRY, CDR2 SYGVKD. CDR3 bases: TGTGCCAGCTGGACAGGGCCGAACACTGAAGCTTTCTTT. Translated, it gives CASWTGPNTEAFF.